This is a list of T cell receptor beta chains from one sample in a study of identical twins. TCRdb re-analysed the 5' RACE reads in MiXCR, keeping a single row per CDR3 protein. The profile covers 400,000 to 500,000 distinct CDR3 sequences, with roughly an eighth appearing a single time and approximately 1% taken by the ten largest. These data were also filed under a second study, of yellow fever vaccine responses in identical twins.

The sample consisted of CD4+ T cells sorted from blood. The receptors stem from a woman younger than 30 in good health. Each CDR3 is given with its conserved first and last residue. D genes are given only for firm matches. The size of a clone is reported for some rows only, either as once, few or many, or as a class for expanded clones.

J gene	clone size	V gene	D gene	CDR3 DNA	CDR3 protein
TRBJ2-7	NA	TRBV28	NA	TGTGCCAGCAGTTTATGGGGGGGGCCATCCTACGAGCAGTACTTC	CASSLWGGPSYEQYF
TRBJ2-7	NA	TRBV5-6	TRBD2	TGTGCCAGCAGCGCCACAGGACTAGCGGGGAAGGTAAACGAGCAGTACTTC	CASSATGLAGKVNEQYF
TRBJ2-1	few	TRBV5-6	NA	TGTGCCAGCAGCCCAGGGACCGGAGAGCAGTTCTTC	CASSPGTGEQFF
TRBJ2-5	once	TRBV5-1	NA	TGCGCCAGCAGCTTCGGGGGAGAAGAGACCCAGTACTTC	CASSFGGEETQYF
TRBJ2-7	NA	TRBV21-1	NA	TGTGCCAGCAGCCCCCATGAAGGGGGTTACGTCGAGCAGTACTTC	CASSPHEGGYVEQYF
TRBJ2-6	NA	TRBV7-3	TRBD1	TGTGCCAGCAGCCCCCGGGACAGGCTTTTCTCTGGGGCCAACGTCCTGACTTTC	CASSPRDRLFSGANVLTF
TRBJ1-2	many	TRBV3-1	NA	TGTGCCAGCAGCCAACCCCGACAGTTGACGGGCTACACCTTC	CASSQPRQLTGYTF
TRBJ2-2	few	TRBV7-9	NA	TGTGCCAGCAGCTTAGGAGGGACCACGAACACCGGGGAGCTGTTTTTT	CASSLGGTTNTGELFF
TRBJ2-1	many	TRBV20-1	TRBD2	TGCCGATGGACTAGCGGGGTGCTGCAGTTCTTC	CRWTSGVLQFF
TRBJ2-7	many	TRBV10-3	NA	TGTGCCATCAGTGCCCGGGACGTCTCCTACGAGCAGTACTTC	CAISARDVSYEQYF
TRBJ2-7	NA	TRBV20-1	NA	TGCAGTGCTAGAGATCGGGCAGCGACCTACGAGCAGTACTTC	CSARDRAATYEQYF
TRBJ2-3	many	TRBV20-1	NA	TGCAGTGCTAGAGATTTCCAGGGGAGCACAGATACGCAGTATTTT	CSARDFQGSTDTQYF
TRBJ2-5	NA	TRBV4-3	TRBD2	TGCGCCAGCAGCCAAGAAGGGACTAGCCAAGAGACCCAGTACTTC	CASSQEGTSQETQYF
TRBJ2-5	many	TRBV4-2	NA	TGTGCCAGCAGCCAAGGCCCAGAGACCCAGTACTTC	CASSQGPETQYF
TRBJ2-6	NA	TRBV11-2	NA	TGTGCCAGCAGCTTAGTTGGGGGCCGACAGGCTGGGGCCAACGTCCTGACTTTC	CASSLVGGRQAGANVLTF
TRBJ1-2	few	TRBV12-3/TRBV12-4	TRBD1	TGTGCCAGCAGTCCTGGGACAGGGGGCAGGGTGGCCTCAGTCGGCTACACCTTC	CASSPGTGGRVASVGYTF
TRBJ2-5	few	TRBV20-1	TRBD1	TGCAGTGCGCTCCGGGACAGGGGTGGCGGGACCCAGTACTTC	CSALRDRGGGTQYF
TRBJ1-2	few	TRBV7-3	NA	TGTGCCAGCAGCTTAACGGTGGACTATGGCTACACCTTC	CASSLTVDYGYTF
TRBJ2-3	few	TRBV29-1	TRBD2	TGCAGCGTTGTTAGCGGGAGCGCAGATACGCAGTATTTT	CSVVSGSADTQYF
TRBJ2-5	few	TRBV29-1	NA	TGCAGCGTGGTGGTACTCAGCGCGGAGACCCAGTACTTC	CSVVVLSAETQYF
TRBJ2-7	NA	TRBV6-2/TRBV6-3	TRBD1	TGTGCCAGCAGTTACTCCGTGACAGGGGCTTGGGAGCAGTACTTC	CASSYSVTGAWEQYF
TRBJ2-2	NA	TRBV4-1	TRBD1	TGCGCCAGCAGCGGACCGGGACAGGGGATCGGGGAGCTGTTTTTT	CASSGPGQGIGELFF
TRBJ1-1	few	TRBV18	NA	TGTGCCAGCTCACCACTTCCGAGCAACACTGAAGCTTTCTTT	CASSPLPSNTEAFF
TRBJ2-7	once	TRBV6-2/TRBV6-3	NA	TGTGCCAGCAGTTACTCGATCCCACTTTACGAGCAGTACTTC	CASSYSIPLYEQYF
TRBJ1-5	NA	TRBV6-5	TRBD1	TGTGCCAGCAGTTATAGAGGGGGCCTTCAGCCCCAGCATTTT	CASSYRGGLQPQHF
TRBJ2-1	few	TRBV28	TRBD1	TGTGCCAGCAGGCTACTGGGACAGGGGGACTACAATGAGCAGTTCTTC	CASRLLGQGDYNEQFF
TRBJ2-7	few	TRBV14	NA	TGTGCCAGCAGCCAAGGGCGCTACGAGCAGTACTTC	CASSQGRYEQYF
TRBJ2-7	few	TRBV3-1	NA	TGTGCCAGCAGCCGGGGCCGGGGTTCGGGAGAGCAGTACTTC	CASSRGRGSGEQYF
TRBJ2-1	NA	TRBV11-2	TRBD1	TGTGCCAGCAGTCAAATTACGGGACAGGGGAATGAGCAGTTCTTC	CASSQITGQGNEQFF
TRBJ2-2	NA	TRBV7-9	NA	TGTGCCAGCAGCTTAGAGGGGAACACCGTGGAGCTGTTTTTT	CASSLEGNTVELFF
TRBJ2-2	many	TRBV4-1	NA	TGCGCCAGCAGCCAAGGCAGGGTCGACACCGGGGAGCTGTTTTTT	CASSQGRVDTGELFF
TRBJ2-5	few	TRBV20-1	NA	TGCAGTGCTCCGGGGGAAAGCCAAGAGACCCAGTACTTC	CSAPGESQETQYF
TRBJ1-2	many	TRBV3-1	TRBD1	TGTGCCAGCAGCCAAGGGACAGGCCCTTATGGCTACACCTTC	CASSQGTGPYGYTF
TRBJ2-7	few	TRBV12-3/TRBV12-4	TRBD1	TGTGCCAGCAGCTCCAGACAGGGTCTCTCCGAGCAGTACTTC	CASSSRQGLSEQYF
TRBJ2-7	once	TRBV11-2	NA	TGTGCCAGCAGCTTAGTACCCGGCGAGCAGTACTTC	CASSLVPGEQYF
TRBJ2-2	many	TRBV5-1	NA	TGCGCCAGCAGCTTGGGGTCGCCGACGAACACCGGGGAGCTGTTTTTT	CASSLGSPTNTGELFF
TRBJ2-7	few	TRBV18	NA	TGTGCCAGCTCACCATATAGCGCCTACGAGCAGTACTTC	CASSPYSAYEQYF
TRBJ2-7	NA	TRBV5-1	NA	TGCGCCAGCGCTTCGGGACAAAAATCCTACGAGCAGTACTTC	CASASGQKSYEQYF
TRBJ2-7	few	TRBV7-9	TRBD2	TGTGCCAGCAGCTTAGTTTCTAGCGGGATATACGAGCAGTACTTC	CASSLVSSGIYEQYF
TRBJ1-1	NA	TRBV7-2	NA	TGTGCCAGCAGCTTAGTTCTGGGGGCTGAAGCTTTCTTT	CASSLVLGAEAFF
TRBJ2-7	NA	TRBV24-1	NA	TGTGCCACCAGTGATTTGCAGGGGGGAGGGATCTACGAGCAGTACTTC	CATSDLQGGGIYEQYF
TRBJ2-7	few	TRBV5-1	NA	TGCGCCAGCAGCTTGATTAGGGCCGAGCAGTACTTC	CASSLIRAEQYF
TRBJ1-2	few	TRBV27	TRBD1	TGTGCCAGCAGGCCAGGGACAGGGGAAATATATGGCTACACCTTC	CASRPGTGEIYGYTF
TRBJ1-5	NA	TRBV3-1	NA	TGTGCCAGCAGCCAAGGAGCTCTTAGCAATCAGCCCCAGCATTTT	CASSQGALSNQPQHF
TRBJ1-6	NA	TRBV20-1	NA	TGCAGTGCTCCGGAAGGGCCCTATTCACCCCTCCACTTT	CSAPEGPYSPLHF
TRBJ2-7	few	TRBV18	NA	TGTGCCAGCTCACCACCGATTACGCAACAGGGTTCCTACGAGCAGTACTTC	CASSPPITQQGSYEQYF
TRBJ2-7	NA	TRBV30	NA	TGTGCCTGGACCCGTAAGGGGTCCGAGCAGTACTTC	CAWTRKGSEQYF
TRBJ2-1	NA	TRBV7-2	TRBD2	TGTGCCAGCAGCTTAGGCTTGGCCTGGACTAGCGGGAGCAATGAGCAGTTCTTC	CASSLGLAWTSGSNEQFF
TRBJ2-5	NA	TRBV20-1	NA	TGCAGTGCTAGCAAGCAGGGCCAAGAGACCCAGTACTTC	CSASKQGQETQYF
TRBJ2-5	once	TRBV6-5	TRBD2	TGTGCCAGCAGTTACTCGGTTAGCGGGAGGACGGAGACCCAGTACTTC	CASSYSVSGRTETQYF
TRBJ2-1	NA	TRBV12-3/TRBV12-4	TRBD2	TGTGCCAGCAGTCTCAGAGGGACCCTCGGGGGGAATGAGCAGTTCTTC	CASSLRGTLGGNEQFF
TRBJ2-1	NA	TRBV10-3	NA	TGTGCCGCGAAGGGTGTCCTATCTACTTTTGAGCAGTTCTTC	CAAKGVLSTFEQFF
TRBJ1-1	NA	TRBV20-1	NA	TGCAGTGCTAGAAAGTCCGGGTCTACCACTGAAGCTTTCTTT	CSARKSGSTTEAFF
TRBJ2-3	NA	TRBV7-2	NA	TGTGCCAGCAGCTTATTTGCTGGGAGCACAGATACGCAGTATTTT	CASSLFAGSTDTQYF
TRBJ2-5	many	TRBV12-3/TRBV12-4	NA	TGTGCCAGCCTAAGAGGGAACCAAGAGACCCAGTACTTC	CASLRGNQETQYF
TRBJ1-4	few	TRBV10-3	NA	TGTGCCATCAGTAACCCCGGGCCGTCACGCGAACTGTTTTTT	CAISNPGPSRELFF